The rows below give T cell receptor beta chains drawn from one sample of a study of blood T cell repertoires in COVID-19. TCRdb's copy holds only in-frame clones and misses some; the assay was immunoSEQ multiplex PCR. The data show approximately 36,000 clones, with over 75% seen just once and 2% to 2.5% held by the top ten. Sequenced material: peripheral blood. Receptors originate from a human donor in a cohort sampled during active COVID-19. CDR3s include the opening cysteine and the closing phenylalanine or tryptophan. D genes are given only for firm matches. Clone sizes are given selectively: once, few, many, or a class where the clone is expanded.

j_gene | abundance | v_gene | d_gene | CDR3aa | CDR3nt
TRBJ1-4 | - | TRBV6-5 | - | CASKLIGGDEKLFF | TGTGCCAGCAAACTGATCGGGGGTGATGAAAAACTGTTTTTT
TRBJ2-3 | - | TRBV27 | - | CASSSRTSTDTQYF | TGTGCCAGCAGTTCCCGGACTAGCACAGATACGCAGTATTTT
TRBJ1-2 | - | TRBV4-1 | - | CASSQWQGYTF | TGCGCCAGCAGCCAATGGCAGGGCTACACCTTC
TRBJ2-7 | - | TRBV27 | TRBD2 | CASSYSGGYEQYF | TGTGCCAGCAGTTATTCGGGGGGCTACGAGCAGTACTTC
TRBJ1-1 | - | TRBV5-1 | - | CASSLTVGTEAFF | TGCGCCAGCAGCTTGACAGTTGGCACTGAAGCTTTCTTT
TRBJ2-7 | - | TRBV2 | TRBD1 | CASSVLTGGNEQYF | TGTGCCAGCAGTGTACTGACAGGGGGGAACGAGCAGTACTTC
TRBJ1-5 | - | TRBV9 | TRBD1 | CASSVGQGGQPQHF | TGTGCCAGCAGCGTTGGACAGGGTGGCCAGCCCCAGCATTTT
TRBJ2-5 | - | TRBV24-1 | - | CATSDAAAGKETQYF | TGTGCCACCAGTGATGCTGCGGCGGGGAAAGAGACCCAGTACTTC
TRBJ1-2 | - | TRBV7-8 | TRBD1 | CASSLVRDRFPYGYTF | TGTGCCAGCAGCTTAGTCAGGGACAGGTTTCCATATGGCTACACCTTC
TRBJ2-6 | - | TRBV2 | TRBD1 | CASRGTGGGSGANVLTF | TGTGCCAGCAGGGGGACAGGGGGCGGTTCTGGGGCCAACGTCCTGACTTTC
TRBJ2-5 | - | TRBV7-3 | - | CASSLTRDSQETQYF | TGTGCCAGCAGCTTAACGCGGGACAGCCAAGAGACCCAGTACTTC
TRBJ2-1 | - | TRBV6-6 | - | CASTNGGGGTYNEQFF | TGTGCCAGCACCAACGGAGGGGGGGGTACCTACAATGAGCAGTTCTTC
TRBJ2-1 | - | TRBV6-5 | - | CAAFDPRVGNEQFF | TGTGCCGCCTTCGACCCCCGGGTCGGCAATGAGCAGTTCTTC
TRBJ2-5 | once | TRBV28 | - | CASMREGVGETQYF | TGTGCCAGCATGCGTGAGGGGGTGGGGGAGACCCAGTACTTC
TRBJ1-2 | once | TRBV27 | - | CASSFGVGGGYTF | TGTGCCAGCAGTTTTGGGGTCGGGGGTGGCTACACCTTC
TRBJ2-7 | - | TRBV11-2 | - | CASSSSAVFSYEQYF | TGTGCCAGCAGCTCCTCTGCAGTCTTTTCCTACGAGCAGTACTTC
TRBJ2-1 | - | TRBV7-3 | TRBD2 | CASSLSSGVYNEQFF | TGTGCCAGCAGCTTATCAAGCGGGGTCTACAATGAGCAGTTCTTC
TRBJ2-1 | - | TRBV7-9 | TRBD1 | CASSSTGVNYNEQFF | TGTGCCAGCAGCTCCACAGGGGTCAATTACAATGAGCAGTTCTTC
TRBJ2-5 | - | TRBV7-2 | TRBD2 | CASSPGTSLETQYF | TGTGCCAGCAGCCCCGGGACTAGCTTGGAGACCCAGTACTTC
TRBJ2-3 | - | TRBV30 | - | CAWSDAVTDTQYF | TGTGCCTGGAGTGACGCGGTGACAGATACGCAGTATTTT
TRBJ1-2 | few | TRBV20-1 | - | CSASGGVGYTF | TGCAGTGCTAGTGGGGGCGTTGGCTACACCTTC
TRBJ1-2 | - | TRBV18 | TRBD1 | CASSPSRTGSNYGYTF | TGTGCCAGCTCACCTTCCCGGACAGGGTCCAACTATGGCTACACCTTC
TRBJ2-7 | few | TRBV7-9 | - | CASSGTTSSYEQYF | TGTGCCAGCAGCGGGACAACGAGCTCCTACGAGCAGTACTTC
TRBJ2-1 | - | TRBV29-1 | - | CSVRDSLANEQFF | TGCAGCGTCCGGGACTCCCTCGCCAATGAGCAGTTCTTC
TRBJ2-3 | - | TRBV3-1/TRBV3-2 | - | CASSQERTQTDTQYF | TGTGCCAGCAGCCAAGAACGGACACAGACAGATACGCAGTATTTT
TRBJ2-5 | - | TRBV6-5 | - | CASSQGPQETQYF | TGTGCCAGCAGCCAGGGGCCCCAAGAGACCCAGTACTTC
TRBJ1-6 | - | TRBV3-1/TRBV3-2 | TRBD1 | CASSQGDRGVSPLHF | TGTGCCAGCAGCCAAGGGGACAGGGGAGTCTCACCCCTCCACTTT
TRBJ2-1 | - | TRBV6-5 | TRBD1 | CASSYGTGHYNEQFF | TGTGCCAGCAGTTACGGGACAGGGCATTACAATGAGCAGTTCTTC
TRBJ1-1 | - | TRBV19 | - | CASTSRGDGTEAFF | TGTGCCAGTACCTCTCGAGGAGACGGGACTGAAGCTTTCTTT
TRBJ2-7 | few | TRBV27 | - | CASSSGTYEQYF | TGTGCCAGCAGTTCGGGTACCTACGAGCAGTACTTC
TRBJ2-7 | - | TRBV6-2/TRBV6-3 | - | CASSPRTVLREQYF | TGTGCCAGCAGCCCAAGGACAGTTCTGCGCGAGCAGTACTTC
TRBJ2-5 | - | TRBV10-3 | TRBD2 | CAISESLAGKETQYF | TGTGCCATCAGTGAGTCGCTAGCGGGGAAAGAGACCCAGTACTTC
TRBJ1-3 | - | TRBV2 | - | CASSDGQRFGNTIYF | TGTGCCAGCAGTGACGGCCAGAGGTTTGGAAACACCATATATTTT
TRBJ1-1 | - | TRBV18 | TRBD1 | CASSSDRVATEAFF | TGTGCCAGCTCCTCCGACAGGGTGGCCACTGAAGCTTTCTTT
TRBJ2-7 | - | TRBV19 | TRBD1 | CASSSWTGVAYEQYF | TGTGCCAGTAGTAGCTGGACAGGGGTGGCCTACGAGCAGTACTTC
TRBJ2-3 | - | TRBV5-4 | TRBD1 | CASSPGQGTPDTQYF | TGTGCCAGCAGCCCGGGACAGGGGACACCAGATACGCAGTATTTT
TRBJ2-1 | - | TRBV19 | TRBD2 | CASSIDTGGGWNEQFF | TGTGCCAGTAGTATAGATACGGGGGGAGGGTGGAATGAGCAGTTCTTC
TRBJ1-2 | - | TRBV5-6 | - | CASSLYRLWDYGYTF | TGTGCCAGCAGCTTGTACAGACTATGGGACTATGGCTACACCTTC
TRBJ2-2 | - | TRBV30 | - | CAWSTDYTGELFF | TGTGCCTGGAGTACCGACTACACCGGGGAGCTGTTTTTT
TRBJ1-2 | - | TRBV6-5 | TRBD1 | CASSRQGNYGYTF | TGTGCCAGCAGCCGACAGGGCAACTATGGCTACACCTTC
TRBJ1-2 | - | TRBV5-4 | TRBD1 | CASRGQENYGYTF | TGTGCCAGCAGGGGACAGGAGAACTATGGCTACACCTTC
TRBJ2-4 | - | TRBV28 | TRBD2 | CASSLFGGGVNIQYF | TGTGCCAGCAGTTTATTCGGCGGGGGGGTAAACATTCAGTACTTC
TRBJ1-4 | - | TRBV4-1 | TRBD1 | CASSQPGQGNEKLFF | TGCGCCAGCAGCCAGCCGGGACAGGGAAATGAAAAACTGTTTTTT
TRBJ1-5 | - | TRBV6-5 | - | CASRGPLYQPQHF | TGTGCCAGCAGGGGGCCCCTTTATCAGCCCCAGCATTTT
TRBJ1-6 | once | TRBV27 | TRBD1 | CASSRRGQDFSSYNSPLHF | TGTGCCAGCAGTCGAAGGGGGCAGGACTTTAGCTCCTATAATTCACCCCTCCACTTT
TRBJ1-5 | - | TRBV2 | - | CASNRGNQPQHF | TGTGCCAGCAACCGGGGGAATCAGCCCCAGCATTTT
TRBJ1-4 | - | TRBV5-1 | - | CASKSFSSVDEKLFF | TGCGCCAGCAAAAGTTTTAGCTCGGTGGATGAAAAACTGTTTTTT
TRBJ1-5 | - | TRBV30 | TRBD1 | CAWSVDRGNQPQHF | TGTGCCTGGAGTGTAGACAGGGGAAATCAGCCCCAGCATTTT
TRBJ1-4 | - | TRBV29-1 | TRBD1 | CSVGYRQGGNEKLFF | TGCAGCGTTGGGTACCGACAGGGTGGGAATGAAAAACTGTTTTTT
TRBJ2-3 | - | TRBV9 | TRBD2 | CASSVMGGGYADTQYF | TGTGCCAGCAGCGTAATGGGCGGGGGGTATGCAGATACGCAGTATTTT
TRBJ2-3 | - | TRBV5-1 | - | CASSFLVGGTDTQYF | TGCGCCAGCAGCTTCCTTGTCGGGGGCACAGATACGCAGTATTTT
TRBJ2-3 | once | TRBV4-1 | - | CATSWGDGTDTQYF | TGCGCCACCTCCTGGGGGGACGGCACAGATACGCAGTATTTT
TRBJ1-4 | - | TRBV12-3/TRBV12-4 | - | CASLRGAGEKLFF | TGTGCCAGTCTTCGGGGGGCGGGGGAAAAACTGTTTTTT